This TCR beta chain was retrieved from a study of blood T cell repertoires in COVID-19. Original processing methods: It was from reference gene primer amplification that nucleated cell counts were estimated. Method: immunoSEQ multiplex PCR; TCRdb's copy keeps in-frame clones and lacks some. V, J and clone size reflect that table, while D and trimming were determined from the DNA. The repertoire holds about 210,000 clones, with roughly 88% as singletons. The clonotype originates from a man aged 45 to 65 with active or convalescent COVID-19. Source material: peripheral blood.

The CDR3 DNA follows: TGTGCCAGCAGGGGGCTAGCGAACACCGGGGAGCTGTTTTTT. Amino acid sequence: CASRGLANTGELFF. J is TRBJ2-2 and V is TRBV28, with D tentatively TRBD1 (5 bases). The CDR3 totals 14 residues. Germline V lookup: CDR1 MDHEN, CDR2 SYDVKM. V lost 6 bases and J lost 0, with 8 bases in between.